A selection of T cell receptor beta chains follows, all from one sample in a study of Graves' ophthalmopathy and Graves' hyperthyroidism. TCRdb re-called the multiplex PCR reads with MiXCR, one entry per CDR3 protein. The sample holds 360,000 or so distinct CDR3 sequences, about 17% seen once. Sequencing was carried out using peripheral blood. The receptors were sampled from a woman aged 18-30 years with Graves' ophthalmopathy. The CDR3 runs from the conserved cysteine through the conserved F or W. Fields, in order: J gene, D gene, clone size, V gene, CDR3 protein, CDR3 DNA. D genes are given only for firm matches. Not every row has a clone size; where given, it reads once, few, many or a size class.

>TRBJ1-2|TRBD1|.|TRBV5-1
CASSLGPDRGDYGYTF
TGCGCCAGCAGCTTGGGGCCGGACAGGGGTGACTATGGCTACACCTTC
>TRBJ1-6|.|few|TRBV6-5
CASSYSRALTSPLHF
TGTGCCAGCAGTTACTCGAGGGCTCTGACTTCACCCCTCCACTTT
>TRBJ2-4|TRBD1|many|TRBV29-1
CSARPPGQGIIQYF
TGCAGCGCCAGACCCCCGGGACAGGGCATCATTCAGTACTTC
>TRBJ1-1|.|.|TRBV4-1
CASSQVVGGFEAFF
TGCGCCAGCAGCCAAGTGGTCGGGGGATTCGAAGCTTTCTTT
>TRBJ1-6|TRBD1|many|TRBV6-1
CASGDRGNSPLHF
TGTGCCAGCGGAGACAGGGGGAATTCACCCCTCCACTTT
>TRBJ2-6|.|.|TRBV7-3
CASSQIGLSGANVLTF
TGTGCCAGCAGCCAAATCGGGCTCTCTGGGGCCAACGTCCTGACTTTC
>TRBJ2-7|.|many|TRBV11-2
CASSLGGGAGYEQYF
TGTGCCAGCAGCTTAGGTGGGGGGGCCGGGTACGAGCAGTACTTC
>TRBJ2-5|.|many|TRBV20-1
CSARDPLGSSGPQETQYF
TGCAGTGCTAGAGACCCGCTCGGTTCCTCGGGACCTCAAGAGACCCAGTACTTC
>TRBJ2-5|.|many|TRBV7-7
CASTEKDQYF
TGTGCTAGCACCGAGAAGGACCAGTACTTC
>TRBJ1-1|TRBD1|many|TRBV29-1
CSVRTGGTEAFF
TGCAGCGTGAGGACAGGGGGAACTGAAGCTTTCTTT
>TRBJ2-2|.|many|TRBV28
CASSLSGVDTGELFF
TGTGCCAGCAGTTTATCAGGGGTGGACACCGGGGAGCTGTTTTTT
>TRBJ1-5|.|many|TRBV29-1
CSVEPGGELNQPQHF
TGCAGCGTCGAGCCGGGGGGGGAACTAAATCAGCCCCAGCATTTT
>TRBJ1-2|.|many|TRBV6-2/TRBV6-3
CATSVTLEGGYTF
TGTGCCACCTCAGTTACCCTGGAGGGAGGCTACACCTTC
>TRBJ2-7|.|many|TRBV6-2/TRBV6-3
CASSLGAIAYEQYF
TGTGCCAGCAGTCTTGGGGCTATAGCCTACGAGCAGTACTTC
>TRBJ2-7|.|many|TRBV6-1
CASSEAQFYEQYF
TGTGCCAGCAGTGAAGCTCAATTCTACGAGCAGTACTTC
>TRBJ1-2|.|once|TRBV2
CASSEPGRNYGYTF
TGTGCCAGCAGTGAGCCAGGACGAAACTATGGCTACACCTTC
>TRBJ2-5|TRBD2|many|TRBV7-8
CASSLVPLSSGGGDQETQYF
TGTGCCAGCAGCTTAGTCCCGCTTTCGTCGGGCGGGGGAGACCAAGAGACCCAGTACTTC
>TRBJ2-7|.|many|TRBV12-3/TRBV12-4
CASSLGTPNAYEQYF
TGTGCCAGCAGTCTAGGGACACCAAACGCCTACGAGCAGTACTTC
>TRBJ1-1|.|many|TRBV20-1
CSARDSMGGTEAFF
TGCAGTGCTAGAGATAGTATGGGGGGCACTGAAGCTTTCTTT
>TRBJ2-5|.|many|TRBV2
CASSVLGLQQETQYF
TGTGCCAGCAGTGTTTTGGGGCTGCAACAAGAGACCCAGTACTTC
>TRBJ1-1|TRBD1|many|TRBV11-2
CASSLVSPGQGAWTEAFF
TGTGCCAGCAGCTTAGTTAGCCCGGGACAGGGGGCTTGGACTGAAGCTTTCTTT
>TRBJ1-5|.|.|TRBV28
CASSRPRPGQPQHF
TGTGCCAGCAGCCGACCGAGGCCGGGTCAGCCCCAGCATTTT
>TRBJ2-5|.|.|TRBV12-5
CASGLPPGHDSPAQKKTQYF
TGTGCTAGTGGTTTGCCACCGGGACACGACAGTCCCGCCCAAAAAAAGACCCAGTACTTC
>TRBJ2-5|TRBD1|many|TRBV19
CASSPDRGLLETQYF
TGTGCCAGTAGCCCGGACAGGGGGCTGTTGGAGACCCAGTACTTC
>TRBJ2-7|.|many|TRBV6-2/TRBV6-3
CASRWSGSSYEQYF
TGTGCCAGCCGCTGGTCAGGCAGCTCCTACGAGCAGTACTTC
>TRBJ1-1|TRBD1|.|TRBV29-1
CSAQTGGKTEAFF
TGCAGCGCTCAGACAGGGGGAAAGACTGAAGCTTTCTTT
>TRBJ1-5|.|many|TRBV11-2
CASSFHRNQPQHF
TGTGCCAGCAGCTTTCATCGGAATCAGCCCCAGCATTTT
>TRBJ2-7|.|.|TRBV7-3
CASSSLGGGAYEQYF
TGTGCCAGCAGCTCCCTTGGCGGCGGAGCCTACGAGCAGTACTTC
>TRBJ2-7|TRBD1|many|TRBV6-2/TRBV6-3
CASSSWATGNLNEQYF
TGTGCCAGCAGCTCGTGGGCGACAGGGAACTTAAACGAGCAGTACTTC
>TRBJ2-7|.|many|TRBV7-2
CASSFRASYEQYF
TGTGCCAGCAGTTTCAGGGCTTCCTACGAGCAGTACTTC
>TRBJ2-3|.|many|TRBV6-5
CASSYSARRSTDTQYF
TGTGCCAGCAGTTACTCGGCTCGGCGCTCCACAGATACGCAGTATTTT
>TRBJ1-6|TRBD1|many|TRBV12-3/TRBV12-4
CASSLTGVSPLHF
TGTGCCAGCAGTTTGACAGGGGTCTCACCCCTCCACTTT
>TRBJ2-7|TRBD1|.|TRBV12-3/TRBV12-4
CASRKTGQGGVEQYF
TGTGCCAGCAGAAAAACGGGACAGGGGGGTGTCGAGCAGTACTTC
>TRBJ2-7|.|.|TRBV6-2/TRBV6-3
CASRFAVQGYEQYF
TGTGCCAGCAGATTTGCCGTACAGGGTTACGAGCAGTACTTC
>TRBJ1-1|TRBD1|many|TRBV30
CASDRENTEAFF
TGTGCCAGCGACAGGGAGAACACTGAAGCTTTCTTT
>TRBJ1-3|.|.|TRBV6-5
CASSSDYGASGNTIYF
TGTGCCAGCAGTTCCGATTACGGGGCGAGTGGAAACACCATATATTTT
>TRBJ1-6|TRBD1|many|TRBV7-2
CASSLTGTGTSPLHF
TGTGCCAGCAGCTTGACCGGGACAGGGACTTCACCCCTCCACTTT
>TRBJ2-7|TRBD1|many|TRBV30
CAWKGTGAYEQYF
TGTGCCTGGAAGGGGACAGGGGCCTACGAGCAGTACTTC
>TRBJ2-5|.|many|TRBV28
CASTPTRGNVQETQYF
TGTGCCAGCACCCCAACCCGGGGGAATGTCCAAGAGACCCAGTACTTC
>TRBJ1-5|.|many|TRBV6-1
CASSEGGNDQPQHF
TGTGCCAGCAGTGAAGGGGGGAATGATCAGCCCCAGCATTTT
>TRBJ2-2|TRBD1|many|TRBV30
CAWSVGQGYTGELFF
TGTGCCTGGAGTGTGGGACAGGGGTACACCGGGGAGCTGTTTTTT
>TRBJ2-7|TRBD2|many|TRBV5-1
CASRSSGDGNYEQYF
TGCGCCAGCAGGAGTAGCGGGGACGGAAACTACGAGCAGTACTTC
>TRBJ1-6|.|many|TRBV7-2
CASSGRQAYNSPLHF
TGTGCCAGCAGCGGAAGACAGGCTTATAATTCACCCCTCCACTTT
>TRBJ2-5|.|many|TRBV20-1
CSARDWTREFQETQYF
TGCAGTGCTAGAGATTGGACCAGGGAATTCCAAGAGACCCAGTACTTC
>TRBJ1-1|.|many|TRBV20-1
CSASSGTPWAEAFF
TGCAGTGCTAGTTCCGGGACCCCCTGGGCTGAAGCTTTCTTT
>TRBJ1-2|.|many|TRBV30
CAWSIYQGRYGYTF
TGTGCCTGGAGTATATATCAGGGGCGCTATGGCTACACCTTC
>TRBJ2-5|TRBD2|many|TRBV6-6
CASTSYGRGETQYF
TGTGCCAGCACCTCTTATGGGAGGGGAGAGACCCAGTACTTC
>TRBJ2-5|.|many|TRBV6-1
CASRRGAQYF
TGTGCCAGCAGGAGGGGGGCCCAGTACTTC
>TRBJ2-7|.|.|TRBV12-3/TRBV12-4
CASSPRGGGYEQYF
TGTGCCAGCAGCCCGAGGGGGGGGGGCTACGAGCAGTACTTC
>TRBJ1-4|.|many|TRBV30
CAWSAVRGVGEKLFF
TGTGCCTGGAGTGCCGTTCGGGGCGTCGGTGAAAAACTGTTTTTT
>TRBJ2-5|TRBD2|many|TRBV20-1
CSTPVAPSGGSETQYF
TGCAGCACCCCAGTGGCGCCTAGCGGGGGTTCGGAGACCCAGTACTTC
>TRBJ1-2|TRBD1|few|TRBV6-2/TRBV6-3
CASSYGQGDGYTF
TGTGCCAGCAGTTACGGACAGGGAGATGGCTACACCTTC
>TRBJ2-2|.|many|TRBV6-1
CASKQWNTGELFF
TGTGCCAGCAAACAGTGGAACACCGGGGAGCTGTTTTTT
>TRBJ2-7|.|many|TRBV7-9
CASSLFRDDGYEQYF
TGTGCCAGCAGCCTCTTCCGGGACGACGGATACGAGCAGTACTTC
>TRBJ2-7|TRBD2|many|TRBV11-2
CASSYSLGGGLYEQYF
TGTGCCAGCAGCTACTCCTTGGGCGGGGGACTCTACGAGCAGTACTTC
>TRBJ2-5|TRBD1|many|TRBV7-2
CASSIQGVGETQYF
TGTGCCAGCAGCATCCAGGGGGTCGGGGAGACCCAGTACTTC
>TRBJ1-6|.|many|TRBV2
CASSEQGTASPLHF
TGTGCCAGCAGTGAACAGGGGACTGCTTCACCCCTCCACTTT